A single sample gave rise to the 26 T cell receptor beta chains below, sequenced in a study of cytomegalovirus exposure and HLA in healthy donors. Amplification used 60 Vbeta primers and 13 Jbeta primers. The method was immunoSEQ multiplex PCR; TCRdb's version includes in-frame clones alone and lacks a portion of them. The table for this sample gives about 200,000 clones. Sequencing input: PBMCs. Receptors originate from a girl between 2 and 10 years old in good health and CMV-seropositive.

The chain has TRBV2 and TRBJ2-7, with 9 bases identical to TRBD1. V shed 7 bases and J 3 bases; nucleotides not matched to a gene: 7. Germline assignment: CDR1 SNHLY and CDR2 FYNNEI. The CDR3 consists of 14 residues. The CDR3 region has the DNA TGTGCCAGCACCGGGGGGACAGGGAGCTACGAGCAGTACTTC. Protein: CASTGGTGSYEQYF.

The CDR3 spells CASSLTGTSGDYEQYF. The CDR3 bases are TGCGCCAGCAGCTTGACCGGGACTAGCGGGGACTACGAGCAGTACTTC. This chain links TRBV5-1 with TRBJ2-7; 13 bases match TRBD2. Germline assignment: CDR1 SGHRS and CDR2 YFSETQ. This CDR3 comprises 16 residues. The J segment lost 3 bases and the V segment lost 1 base, leaving 4 bases of the junction unmatched.

This chain joins TRBV11-2 and TRBJ2-7; 11 bases align to TRBD2. The CDR3 runs to 15 residues. V lost 5 bases to trimming and J lost 2 bases; unmatched junction nucleotides: 5. The germline CDR1 and CDR2 sequences are SGHAT and FQNNGV. CDR3 sequence: CASSRTLAGAYEQYF. For the CDR3, the DNA is TGTGCCAGCAGCCGTACACTAGCGGGAGCCTACGAGCAGTACTTC. Using reference TRBV11-2 and TRBJ2-7 for the parts outside the CDR3, the full variable domain is EAGVAQSPRYKIIEKRQSVAFWCNPISGHATLYWYQQILGQGPKLLIQFQNNGVVDDSQLPKDRFSAERLKGVDSTLKIQPAKLEDSAVYLCASSRTLAGAYEQYFGPGTRLTVT.

The chain is built from TRBV27 and TRBJ2-1, with 8 bases fitting TRBD2. Germline CDR1 reads MNHEY; CDR2 reads SMNVEV (reference sequence). This CDR3 is 17 amino acids long. V dropped 3 bases and J dropped 6; count of bases not matched to a gene: 13. The CDR3 sequence is CASSFSTGTSKSNEQFF. The CDR3 DNA follows: TGTGCCAGCAGTTTCTCTACCGGGACTAGTAAGAGCAATGAGCAGTTCTTC.

The chain employs TRBV11-2 and TRBJ2-7; 12 bases line up with TRBD2. Germline CDR1 SGHAT, CDR2 FQNNGV. J was trimmed by 7 bases and V by 5 bases; bases with no gene match: 9. The CDR3 covers 15 residues. CDR3: CASSNRLAGDQEQYF. CDR3 DNA sequence: TGTGCCAGCAGCAACCGACTAGCGGGAGATCAGGAGCAGTACTTC.

The chain carries TRBV19 and TRBJ2-7; possible D gene TRBD2, 6 bases. V gave up 5 bases and J gave up 3 bases, with 11 bases separating them. The CDR3 is made up of 13 amino acids. In germline, CDR1 is LNHDA, CDR2 SQIVND (reference sequence). The CDR3 DNA reads TGTGCCAGTAGTGGAGGGGCGGTCTACGAGCAGTACTTC. This sequence encodes CASSGGAVYEQYF. Full variable domain (missing parts from reference TRBV19 and TRBJ2-7): DGGITQSPKYLFRKEGQNVTLSCEQNLNHDAMYWYRQDPGQGLRLIYYSQIVNDFQKGDIAEGYSVSREKKESFPLTVTSAQKNPTAFYLCASSGGAVYEQYFGPGTRLTVT.

V and J are TRBV9 and TRBJ2-3, with 7 nucleotides matching TRBD1. Germline V gene data show CDR1 as SGDLS and CDR2 as YYNGEE. This CDR3 has 16 residues. V shed 3 bases and J 0 bases; nucleotides not matched to a gene: 7. This CDR3 is CASSALPGQSTDTQYF. For the CDR3, the DNA is TGTGCCAGCAGCGCACTCCCGGGACAGAGCACAGATACGCAGTATTTT.

The chain links TRBV27 to TRBJ2-6; a weak D match, TRBD1 (6 bases). Germline V gene sequence: CDR1 MNHEY, CDR2 SMNVEV (reference sequence). V was cut by 5 bases and J by 1 base, with 12 bases left in between. The CDR3 sequence is 16 residues long. The CDR3 DNA reads as TGTGCCAGCAGTAAAGCAGGGGTTTCTGGGGCCAACGTCCTGACTTTC. Translating it yields CASSKAGVSGANVLTF.

The chain recombines TRBV28 with TRBJ2-3; 8 bases map to TRBD2. From germline, CDR1 is MDHEN and CDR2 SYDVKM. The CDR3 is 14 amino acids. Unmatched junction bases numbered 6, after V lost 5 bases and J lost 5 bases. In DNA, the CDR3 is TGTGCCAGCAGTCGTAGCGGGGCTAAAGATACGCAGTATTTT. Its translation: CASSRSGAKDTQYF.

This rearrangement joins TRBV10-2 to TRBJ2-3, with D perhaps matching TRBD1 (6 bases). Trimming removed 0 bases from V and 6 bases from J, with 31 bases in between. Germline CDR1 and CDR2: WSHSY and SAAADI. The CDR3 totals 21 residues. As DNA, the CDR3 is TGCGCCAGCAGTGAGTCTGGCGTACCTATGGGGACACAAGGATTGATGGATACGCAGTATTTT. Translated, it gives CASSESGVPMGTQGLMDTQYF.

Note on this clone: This sample also contains other DNA sequences that code for the same CDR3. The chain carries TRBV9 and TRBJ1-1; D may be TRBD1 (5 bases). This CDR3 spans 14 amino acids. The ends were cut back, 0 bases at V and 2 bases at J, with 8 bases in the middle. CDR1 and CDR2 from the germline V gene are SGDLS and YYNGEE. CDR3 in amino acids: CASSVAGGNTEAFF. The CDR3 coding sequence is TGTGCCAGCAGCGTAGCCGGGGGAAACACTGAAGCTTTCTTT. The whole variable domain, remainder taken from reference TRBV9 and TRBJ1-1, is DSGVTQTPKHLITATGQRVTLRCSPRSGDLSVYWYQQSLDQGLQFLIQYYNGEERAKGNILERFSAQQFPDLHSELNLSSLELGDSALYFCASSVAGGNTEAFFGQGTRLTVV.

This chain links TRBV27 with TRBJ1-6, with TRBD1 matching over 11 bases. V lost 5 bases to trimming and J lost 7 bases; unmatched junction nucleotides: 13. The CDR3 is made up of 18 amino acids. Germline V lookup: CDR1 MNHEY, CDR2 SMNVEV (reference sequence). The CDR3 is CASSPVGQGDRFNSPLHF. CDR3 bases: TGTGCCAGCAGTCCCGTGGGACAGGGGGATAGGTTCAATTCACCCCTCCACTTT.

V is TRBV7-9 and J is TRBJ1-1; 7 bases align to TRBD1. J was trimmed by 5 bases and V by 6 bases; bases with no gene match: 9. The CDR3 sequence is 14 residues long. CDR1 is SEHNR, CDR2 FQNEAQ, per germline (reference sequence). CDR3 in DNA: TGTGCCAGCAGTAGTACCAGGGGGAGGACTGAAGCTTTCTTT. Translation: CASSSTRGRTEAFF.

The rearrangement joins TRBV27 to TRBJ1-5, with a possible D match to TRBD1 (5 bases). The germline V gene has CDR1 MNHEY and CDR2 SMNVEV (reference sequence). This CDR3 spans 14 amino acids. Trimming stripped 2 bases from V and 5 bases from J, with 10 bases between. CDR3 amino acids: CASSLAGNDQPQHF. The CDR3 DNA reads TGTGCCAGCAGTTTAGCAGGGAACGATCAGCCCCAGCATTTT.

This chain connects TRBV7-6 to TRBJ2-7; 12 nucleotides match TRBD1. V trimming: 1 base; J trimming: 2 bases; junction bases outside the gene matches: 12. The CDR3 runs to 19 residues. Germline CDR1 SGHVS, CDR2 FNYEAQ. The CDR3 spells CASSLEVMGQGAPAYEQYF. Written as DNA, the CDR3 is TGTGCCAGCAGCTTAGAGGTGATGGGACAGGGGGCGCCGGCCTACGAGCAGTACTTC.

The chain combines TRBV2 with TRBJ2-7; TRBD2 matches 10 bases. Per the germline V gene, CDR1 is SNHLY and CDR2 is FYNNEI. This CDR3 is 14 amino acids long. The J segment lost 2 bases and the V segment lost 7 bases, leaving 5 bases of the junction unmatched. CDR3 loop: CASKRTSGTYEQYF. For the CDR3, the DNA is TGTGCCAGCAAGAGGACTAGCGGAACCTACGAGCAGTACTTC.

The rearrangement links TRBV5-1 to TRBJ2-3; D perhaps matches TRBD2 (6 bases). The CDR3 extends over 15 amino acids. Germline V lookup: CDR1 SGHRS, CDR2 YFSETQ. With 0 bases removed from V and 2 bases from J, the gap between germline ends came to 10 bases. The CDR3, as DNA: TGCGCCAGCAGCTTGGGGGGGGTCCCCACAGATACGCAGTATTTT. As protein: CASSLGGVPTDTQYF.

The genes are TRBV7-7 and TRBJ2-1; D may be TRBD2 (7 bases). Per the germline V gene, CDR1 is SSHAT and CDR2 is FNYEAQ (reference sequence). V lost 1 base, J lost 8 bases, and 15 bases lay in between. The CDR3 spans 15 residues. CDR3: CASSLGEGRGDEQFF. The CDR3 DNA sequence: TGTGCCAGCAGCTTAGGGGAGGGCAGGGGTGATGAGCAGTTCTTC.

On this clone: The same CDR3 also results from other DNA sequences found in this sample. The chain is built from TRBV2 and TRBJ2-1, with D hard to call. The CDR3 extends over 15 amino acids. Trimming pared 5 bases from V and 0 bases from J, leaving 11 bases between. CDR1 is SNHLY and CDR2 is FYNNEI in the germline V gene. The CDR3 loop reads CASSLSPSSYNEQFF. In DNA form, the CDR3 reads TGTGCCAGCAGTCTTAGCCCAAGCTCCTACAATGAGCAGTTCTTC.

The chain uses TRBV28 and TRBJ1-2; TRBD1 is a possible D gene (6 bases). With 5 bases removed from V and 2 bases from J, the gap between germline ends came to 6 bases. This CDR3 is built from 12 residues. From germline, CDR1 is MDHEN and CDR2 SYDVKM. The CDR3 here is CASSQGNYGYTF. The DNA for the CDR3 is TGTGCCAGCAGTCAGGGGAACTATGGCTACACCTTC.

The chain joins TRBV28 to TRBJ2-3, with no clear D. The germline V gene encodes CDR1 MDHEN and CDR2 SYDVKM. CDR3 size: 15 residues. V dropped 6 bases and J dropped 3 bases, with 16 bases sitting between them. CDR3 nucleotides: TGTGCCAGCAGCTTGATCCCCCTAGAGACAGATACGCAGTATTTT. Protein: CASSLIPLETDTQYF.

The chain employs TRBV11-1 and TRBJ1-2, with TRBD1 as a possible D gene (6 bases). V was trimmed by 5 bases and J by 8 bases, leaving 12 bases between them. This CDR3 spans 12 amino acids. Germline lookup yields CDR1 SGHAT and CDR2 FQDESV (reference sequence). The CDR3 sequence is CASSPTGAGYTF. The DNA for the CDR3 is TGTGCCAGCAGCCCGACAGGAGCCGGCTACACCTTC.

The J gene is TRBJ1-2, the V gene TRBV28; no firm D call. There are 15 residues in the CDR3. Trimming shortened V by 7 bases and J by 5 bases, and 20 bases separated the two germline ends. Looked up from germline, CDR1 is MDHEN and CDR2 is SYDVKM. The CDR3 protein is CASNHRSSSLYGYTF. The CDR3 DNA reads TGTGCCAGCAATCATCGGAGCAGCTCCTTGTATGGCTACACCTTC.

This chain joins TRBV28 and TRBJ1-5, with TRBD1 matching 9 bases. Germline-derived CDR1 and CDR2 are MDHEN and SYDVKM. Trimming removed 11 bases from V and 4 bases from J; junction bases left unmatched: 6. This CDR3 spans 13 amino acids. CDR3 bases: TGTGCCCTTGGGACAGGGCTAAATCAGCCCCAGCATTTT. Residues: CALGTGLNQPQHF.

The V call is TRBV13, the J call TRBJ2-5; a weak D match, TRBD1 (6 bases). V lost 2 bases to trimming and J lost 5 bases, with 15 bases between them. The CDR3 totals 15 residues. CDR1 and CDR2 (germline): PRHDT, FYEKMQ (reference sequence). The CDR3 region has the DNA TGTGCCAGCAGCTTATTTACCAGGGGTAGGGAGACCCAGTACTTC. Encoded protein: CASSLFTRGRETQYF.

The chain employs TRBV7-9 and TRBJ2-7; possibly TRBD2 for D (6 bases). V lost 5 bases to trimming and J lost 0 bases, with 11 bases between them. The CDR3 has 14 amino acids. Per the germline V gene, CDR1 is SEHNR and CDR2 is FQNEAQ (reference sequence). The CDR3 reads CASSRDGGSYEQYF. CDR3 sequence (DNA): TGTGCCAGCAGCAGGGACGGGGGCTCCTACGAGCAGTACTTC.